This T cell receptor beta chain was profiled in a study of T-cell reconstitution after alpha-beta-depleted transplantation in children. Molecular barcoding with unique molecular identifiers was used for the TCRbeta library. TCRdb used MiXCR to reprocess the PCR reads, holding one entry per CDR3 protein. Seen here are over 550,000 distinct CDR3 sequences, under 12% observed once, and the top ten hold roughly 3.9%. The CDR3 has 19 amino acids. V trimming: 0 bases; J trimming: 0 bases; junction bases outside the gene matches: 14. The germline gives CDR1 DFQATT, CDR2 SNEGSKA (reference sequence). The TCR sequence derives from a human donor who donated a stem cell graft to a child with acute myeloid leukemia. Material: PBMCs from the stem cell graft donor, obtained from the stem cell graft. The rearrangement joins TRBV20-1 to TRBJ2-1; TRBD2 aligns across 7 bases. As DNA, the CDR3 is TGCAGTGCTAGAGATCCGGGGTTTGCTAGCGGCCGCTCCTACAATGAGCAGTTCTTC. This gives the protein CSARDPGFASGRSYNEQFF.